The T cell receptor (beta chain) under discussion was sequenced for a study of cytomegalovirus exposure and HLA in healthy donors. Overall study results and limits: Confirmation in vitro established that a few CMV-associated chains were specific for CMV antigens. Roughly uniform depth of sequencing across donors was assumed in presence/absence analyses. There were some V segments, including TRBV6-2 and TRBV6-3, excluded as indistinguishable. A likely sequencing artifact accounted for one observed cluster of highly shared sequence variants.

The PCR employed 60 Vbeta primers together with 13 Jbeta primers. Sequencing was performed with immunoSEQ multiplex PCR; in TCRdb, only in-frame clones are kept and a portion is missing. The table lists 150,000 to 170,000 clones, 80% of them singletons. The CDR3 covers 15 residues. CDR1 and CDR2 from the germline V gene are SGHNT and YYREEE (reference sequence). V shed 4 bases, J shed 2 bases, and the junction held 3 bases outside the gene matches. In the case of this clone: Its antigen remains unknown.

This receptor was taken from a man younger than 40 in good health and CMV-seropositive. What was sequenced was PBMCs. The gene calls are TRBV5-4 and TRBJ2-1; the match to TRBD2 covers 10 bases. The DNA for the CDR3 is TGTGCCAGCAGCCTAGCGGGAGATACCTACAATGAGCAGTTCTTC. Amino acids: CASSLAGDTYNEQFF. Combining the CDR3 with reference TRBV5-4 and TRBJ2-1 gives the whole variable domain ETGVTQSPTHLIKTRGQQVTLRCSSQSGHNTVSWYQQALGQGPQFIFQYYREEENGRGNFPPRFSGLQFPNYSSELNVNALELDDSALYLCASSLAGDTYNEQFFGPGTRLTVL.